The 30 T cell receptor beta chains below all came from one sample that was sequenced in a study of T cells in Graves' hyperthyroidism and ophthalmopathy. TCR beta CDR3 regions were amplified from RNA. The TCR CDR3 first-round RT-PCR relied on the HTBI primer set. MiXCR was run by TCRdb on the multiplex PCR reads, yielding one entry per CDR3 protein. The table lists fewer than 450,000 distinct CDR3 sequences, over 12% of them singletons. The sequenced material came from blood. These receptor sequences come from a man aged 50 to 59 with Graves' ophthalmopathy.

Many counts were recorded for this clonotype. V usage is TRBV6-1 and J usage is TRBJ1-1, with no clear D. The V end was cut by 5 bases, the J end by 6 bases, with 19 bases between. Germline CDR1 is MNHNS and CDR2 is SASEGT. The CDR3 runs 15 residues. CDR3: CASSLGNLVYSEAFF. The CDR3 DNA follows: TGTGCCAGCAGTTTGGGGAATCTTGTATACTCTGAAGCTTTCTTT.

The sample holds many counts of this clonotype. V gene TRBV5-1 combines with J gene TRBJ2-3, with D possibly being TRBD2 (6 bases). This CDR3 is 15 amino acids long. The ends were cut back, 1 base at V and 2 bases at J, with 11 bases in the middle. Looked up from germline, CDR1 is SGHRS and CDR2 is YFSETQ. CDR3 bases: TGCGCCAGCAGCTTGTGGCGGGACTTCACAGATACGCAGTATTTT. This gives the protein CASSLWRDFTDTQYF.

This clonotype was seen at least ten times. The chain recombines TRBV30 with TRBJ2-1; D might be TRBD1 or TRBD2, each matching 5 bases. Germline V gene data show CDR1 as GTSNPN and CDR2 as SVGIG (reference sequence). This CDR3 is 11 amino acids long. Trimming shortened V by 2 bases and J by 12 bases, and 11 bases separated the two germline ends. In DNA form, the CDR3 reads TGTGCCTGGAGTAGCGGACACGTGCAGTTCTTC. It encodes CAWSSGHVQFF.

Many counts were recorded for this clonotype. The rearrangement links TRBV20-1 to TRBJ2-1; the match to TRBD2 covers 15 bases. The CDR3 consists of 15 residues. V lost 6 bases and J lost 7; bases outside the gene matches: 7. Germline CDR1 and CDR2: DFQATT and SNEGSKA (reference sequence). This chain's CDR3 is CSARTSGRAVNEQFF. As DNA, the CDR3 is TGCAGTGCAAGGACTAGCGGGAGGGCCGTGAATGAGCAGTTCTTC.

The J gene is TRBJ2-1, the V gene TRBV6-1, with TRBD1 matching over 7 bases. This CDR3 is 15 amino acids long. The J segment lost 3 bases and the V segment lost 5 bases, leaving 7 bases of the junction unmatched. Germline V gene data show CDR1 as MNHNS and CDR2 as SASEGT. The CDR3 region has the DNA TGTGCCAGCAGTCACCGGGACAGCTACTACAATGAGCAGTTCTTC. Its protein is CASSHRDSYYNEQFF.

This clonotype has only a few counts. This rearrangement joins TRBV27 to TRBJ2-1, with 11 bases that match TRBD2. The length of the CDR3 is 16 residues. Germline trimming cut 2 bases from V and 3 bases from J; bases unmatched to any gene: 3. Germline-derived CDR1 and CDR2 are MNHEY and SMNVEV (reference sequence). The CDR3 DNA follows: TGTGCCAGCAGTTTACGAACTAGCGGGGGCTACAATGAGCAGTTCTTC. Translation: CASSLRTSGGYNEQFF.

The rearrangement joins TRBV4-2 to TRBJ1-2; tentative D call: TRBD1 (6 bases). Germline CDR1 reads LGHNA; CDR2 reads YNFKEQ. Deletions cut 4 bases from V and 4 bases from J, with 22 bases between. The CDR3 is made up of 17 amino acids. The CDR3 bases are TGTGCCAGCAGCCGCAAGGCAAAACAGGGTTTCGGCTATGGCTACACCTTC. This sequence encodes CASSRKAKQGFGYGYTF.

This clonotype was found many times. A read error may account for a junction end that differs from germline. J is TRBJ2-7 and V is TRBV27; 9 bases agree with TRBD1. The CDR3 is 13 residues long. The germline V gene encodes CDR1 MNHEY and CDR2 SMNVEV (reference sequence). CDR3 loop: CAISRGQGYEQYF. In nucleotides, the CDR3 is TGTGCCATCAGTAGGGGACAGGGCTACGAGCAGTACTTC.

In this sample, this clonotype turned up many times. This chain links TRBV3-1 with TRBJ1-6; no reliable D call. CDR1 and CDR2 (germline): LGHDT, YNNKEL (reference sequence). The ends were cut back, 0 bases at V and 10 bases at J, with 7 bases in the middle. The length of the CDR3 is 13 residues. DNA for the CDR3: TGTGCCAGCAGCCAAGATTGGATCTCACCCCTCCACTTT. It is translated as CASSQDWISPLHF.

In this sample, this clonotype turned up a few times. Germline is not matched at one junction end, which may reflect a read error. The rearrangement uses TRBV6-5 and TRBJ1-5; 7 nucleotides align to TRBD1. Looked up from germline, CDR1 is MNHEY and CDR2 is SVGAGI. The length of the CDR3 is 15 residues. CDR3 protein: CANSYSGGRNQPQHF. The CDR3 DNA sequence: TGTGCCAACAGTTACTCAGGGGGTCGCAATCAGCCCCAGCATTTT.

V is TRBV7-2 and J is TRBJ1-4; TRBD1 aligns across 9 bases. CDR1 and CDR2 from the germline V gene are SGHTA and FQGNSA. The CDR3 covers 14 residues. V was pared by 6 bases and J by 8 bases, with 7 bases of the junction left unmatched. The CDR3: CASRQQGAVEKLFF. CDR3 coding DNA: TGTGCCAGCAGGCAACAGGGGGCAGTGGAAAAACTGTTTTTT.

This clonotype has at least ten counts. The CDR3 coding sequence is TGTGCCAGCAGCCAAGGGAAGACAGGGACTCACGGAAACACCATATATTTT. This translates into CASSQGKTGTHGNTIYF. The chain is built from TRBV3-1 and TRBJ1-3; 7 positions match TRBD1. CDR1 and CDR2 from the germline V gene are LGHDT and YNNKEL (reference sequence). Trimming took 1 base from V and 4 from J; bases not matched to a gene: 10. The CDR3 has 17 amino acids.

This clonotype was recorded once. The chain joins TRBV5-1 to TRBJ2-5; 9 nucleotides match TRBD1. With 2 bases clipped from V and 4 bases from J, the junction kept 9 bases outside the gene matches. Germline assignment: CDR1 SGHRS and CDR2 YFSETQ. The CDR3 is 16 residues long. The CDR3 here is CASSFGTGTRLETQYF. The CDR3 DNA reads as TGCGCCAGCAGCTTCGGGACAGGGACACGGTTAGAGACCCAGTACTTC.

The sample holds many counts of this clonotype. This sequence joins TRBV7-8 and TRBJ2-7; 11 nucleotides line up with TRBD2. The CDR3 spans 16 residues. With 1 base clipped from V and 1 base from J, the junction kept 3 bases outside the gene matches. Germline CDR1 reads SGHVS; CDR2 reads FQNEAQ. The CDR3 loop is CASSLVLAGGSYEQYF. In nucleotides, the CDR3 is TGTGCCAGCAGCTTAGTATTAGCGGGAGGGTCCTACGAGCAGTACTTC.

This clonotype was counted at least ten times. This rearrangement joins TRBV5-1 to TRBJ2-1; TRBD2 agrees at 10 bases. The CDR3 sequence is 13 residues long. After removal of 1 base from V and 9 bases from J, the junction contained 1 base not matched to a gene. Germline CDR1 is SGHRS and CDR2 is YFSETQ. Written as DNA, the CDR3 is TGCGCCAGCAGCTTGCTAGCGGGAGTTGAGCAGTTCTTC. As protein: CASSLLAGVEQFF.

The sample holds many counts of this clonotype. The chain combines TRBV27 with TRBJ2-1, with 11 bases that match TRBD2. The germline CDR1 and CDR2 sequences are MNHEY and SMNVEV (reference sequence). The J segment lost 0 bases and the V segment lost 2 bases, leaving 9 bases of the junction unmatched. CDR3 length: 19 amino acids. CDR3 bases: TGTGCCAGCAGTTTACGGTCGGGACTAGCGGCCCTCTCCTACAATGAGCAGTTCTTC. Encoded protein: CASSLRSGLAALSYNEQFF.

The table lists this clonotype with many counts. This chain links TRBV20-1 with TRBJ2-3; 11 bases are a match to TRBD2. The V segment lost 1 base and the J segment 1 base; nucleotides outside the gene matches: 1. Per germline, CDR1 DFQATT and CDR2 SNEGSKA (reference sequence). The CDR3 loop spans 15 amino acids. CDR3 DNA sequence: TGCAGTGCTAGAGTGGGACTAGCGGGCACAGATACGCAGTATTTT. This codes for CSARVGLAGTDTQYF.

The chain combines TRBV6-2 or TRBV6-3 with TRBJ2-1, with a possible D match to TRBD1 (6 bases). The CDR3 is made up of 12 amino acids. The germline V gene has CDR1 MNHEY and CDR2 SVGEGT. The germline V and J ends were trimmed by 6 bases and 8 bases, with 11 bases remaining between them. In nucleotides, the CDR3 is TGTGCCAGCAGGCTCAGGGGCGATGAGCAGTTCTTC. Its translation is CASRLRGDEQFF.

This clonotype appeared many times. This CDR3 is CSAAGRASGTDTQYF. The CDR3 nucleotides read TGCAGCGCCGCGGGTAGGGCTAGCGGCACAGATACGCAGTATTTT. J is TRBJ2-3 and V is TRBV20-1; D is possibly TRBD2 (6 bases). Germline loops: CDR1 DFQATT, CDR2 SNEGSKA (reference sequence). This CDR3 region has 15 residues.

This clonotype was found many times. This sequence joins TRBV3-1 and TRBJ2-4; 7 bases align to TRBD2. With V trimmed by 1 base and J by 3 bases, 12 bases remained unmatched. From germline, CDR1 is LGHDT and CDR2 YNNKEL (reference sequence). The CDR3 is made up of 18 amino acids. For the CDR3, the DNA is TGTGCCAGCAGCCAAGTCAGCGACCCACTAGCGCGCAAAAACATTCAGTACTTC. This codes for CASSQVSDPLARKNIQYF.

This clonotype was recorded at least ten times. Here the CDR3 DNA reads TGTGCCAGCAGCCGAGCCGGGACTTCGGAGTCCGGGGAGCTGTTTTTT. Its translation is CASSRAGTSESGELFF. This chain links TRBV3-1 with TRBJ2-2; tentatively, D is TRBD2 (6 bases). Germline V lookup: CDR1 LGHDT, CDR2 YNNKEL (reference sequence). The CDR3 is 16 residues long. Trimming removed 4 bases from V and 6 bases from J, with 18 bases in between.

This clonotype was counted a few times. DNA of the CDR3: TGTGCCAGCAGCCAGAGCCGGGACAAGTCCTACGAGCAGTACTTC. Protein product: CASSQSRDKSYEQYF. The chain couples TRBV4-2 to TRBJ2-7; a weak D match, TRBD1 (6 bases). Looked up from germline, CDR1 is LGHNA and CDR2 is YNFKEQ. The CDR3 contains 15 residues. V shed 3 bases and J shed 1 base, with 13 bases lying between them.

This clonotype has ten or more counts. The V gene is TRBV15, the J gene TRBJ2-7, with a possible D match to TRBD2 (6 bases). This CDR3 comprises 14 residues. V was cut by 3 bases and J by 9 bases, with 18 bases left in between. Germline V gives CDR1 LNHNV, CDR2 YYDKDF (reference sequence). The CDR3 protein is CATSSGDSRRGQYF. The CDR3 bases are TGTGCCACCAGCAGTGGGGACTCCCGGAGAGGGCAGTACTTC. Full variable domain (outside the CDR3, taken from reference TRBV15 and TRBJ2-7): DAMVIQNPRYQVTQFGKPVTLSCSQTLNHNVMYWYQQKSSQAPKLLFHYYDKDFNNEADTPDNFQSRRPNTSFCFLDIRSPGLGDTAMYLCATSSGDSRRGQYFGPGTRLTVT.

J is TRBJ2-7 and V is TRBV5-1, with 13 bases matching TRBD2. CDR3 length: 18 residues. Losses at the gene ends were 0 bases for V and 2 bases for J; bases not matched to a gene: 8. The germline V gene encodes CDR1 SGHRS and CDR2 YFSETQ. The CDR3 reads CASSLGATSGRQPYEQYF. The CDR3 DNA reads TGCGCCAGCAGCTTGGGGGCGACTAGCGGGAGGCAACCCTACGAGCAGTACTTC.

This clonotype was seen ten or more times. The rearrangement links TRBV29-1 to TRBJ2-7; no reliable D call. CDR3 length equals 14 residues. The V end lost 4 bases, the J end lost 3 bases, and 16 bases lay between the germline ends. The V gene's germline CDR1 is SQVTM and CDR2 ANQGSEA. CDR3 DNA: TGCAGCGTTGGGACCGCGTACAAGATCTACGAGCAGTACTTC. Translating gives CSVGTAYKIYEQYF.

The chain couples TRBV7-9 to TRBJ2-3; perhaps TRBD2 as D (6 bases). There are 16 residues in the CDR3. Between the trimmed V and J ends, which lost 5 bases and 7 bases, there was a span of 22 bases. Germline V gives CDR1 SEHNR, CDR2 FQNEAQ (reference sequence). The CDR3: CASSPGTPTSWNTQYF. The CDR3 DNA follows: TGTGCCAGCAGCCCTGGGACTCCGACGAGTTGGAATACGCAGTATTTT.

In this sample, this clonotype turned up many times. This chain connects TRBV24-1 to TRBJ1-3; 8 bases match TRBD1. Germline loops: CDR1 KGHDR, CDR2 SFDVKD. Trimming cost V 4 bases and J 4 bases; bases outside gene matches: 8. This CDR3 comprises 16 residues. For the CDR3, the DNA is TGTGCCACCAGTGACCCCACGACAGGGGAAGGAAACACCATATATTTT. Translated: CATSDPTTGEGNTIYF.

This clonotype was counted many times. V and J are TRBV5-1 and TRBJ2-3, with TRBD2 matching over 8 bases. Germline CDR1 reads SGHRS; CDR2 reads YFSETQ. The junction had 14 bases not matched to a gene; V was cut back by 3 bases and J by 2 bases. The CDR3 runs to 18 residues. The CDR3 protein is CASSSGLARGAHTDTQYF. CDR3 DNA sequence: TGCGCCAGCAGCTCTGGACTAGCAAGAGGGGCCCACACAGATACGCAGTATTTT.

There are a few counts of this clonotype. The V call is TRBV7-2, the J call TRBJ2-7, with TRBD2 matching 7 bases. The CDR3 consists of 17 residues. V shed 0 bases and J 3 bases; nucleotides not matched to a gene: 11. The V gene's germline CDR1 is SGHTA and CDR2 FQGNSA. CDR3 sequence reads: CASSLAVGSGLNYEQYF. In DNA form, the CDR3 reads TGTGCCAGCAGCTTAGCTGTTGGTAGCGGGCTCAACTACGAGCAGTACTTC.

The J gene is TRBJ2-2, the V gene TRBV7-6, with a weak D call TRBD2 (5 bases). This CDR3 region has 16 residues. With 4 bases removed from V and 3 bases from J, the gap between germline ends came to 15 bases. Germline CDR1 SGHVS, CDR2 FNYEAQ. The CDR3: CASSSTSGFDTGELFF. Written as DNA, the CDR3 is TGTGCCAGCAGCTCGACGTCGGGGTTTGACACCGGGGAGCTGTTTTTT.